This T cell receptor beta chain was sequenced for a study of blood T cell repertoires in COVID-19. Across the study: Acute and convalescent COVID-19 samples came from the United States, Italy and Spain. PBMCs, B-cell-depleted T cells, or T cells were the source of the cDNA or gDNA that made up the material.

Original methodology: Reference gene primer amplification in the assay estimated nucleated cell counts. Repertoires were generated with immunoSEQ multiplex PCR, while TCRdb's copy carries only in-frame clones and drops some. D and trimming were read from the DNA, whereas the V and J calls and clone size are those reported in that table. The sample shows about 110,000 clones, about two thirds of them seen only once. The receptor was derived from a human donor with acute or convalescent COVID-19. The donor label of this sample is uncertain. The sequenced material came from peripheral blood.

The CDR3 bases are TGCAGCGTTGAAGAGGGCCAGCCGGCTTTCTTT. This codes for CSVEEGQPAFF. The genes are TRBV29-1 and TRBJ1-1; D is unresolved. The germline V and J ends were trimmed by 0 bases and 11 bases, with 10 bases remaining between them. CDR1 and CDR2 (germline): SQVTM, ANQGSEA. The CDR3 sequence is 11 residues long. The full variable domain, completed using reference TRBV29-1 and TRBJ1-1, is SAVISQKPSRDICQRGTSLTIQCQVDSQVTMMFWYRQQPGQSLTLIATANQGSEATYESGFVIDKFPISRPNLTFSTLTVSNMSPEDSSIYLCSVEEGQPAFFGQGTRLTVV.